One sample yielded the 10 T cell receptor beta chains listed below, sequenced in a study of T-cell reconstitution after alpha-beta-depleted transplantation in children. Unique molecular identifiers featured in how the TCRbeta library was prepared. TCRdb called the PCR reads again in MiXCR, with one record for every CDR3 protein. The sample lists about 260,000 distinct CDR3 sequences, 6.5% to 9% occurring once. Sequencing was performed on PBMCs, mostly from graft donor cells, taken 180 days after TCRalphabeta/CD19-depleted stem cell transplant. The receptors derive from a male patient younger than 18 who had a stem cell transplant for acute lymphoblastic leukemia, so the T cells may come from the graft donor.

This clonotype was recorded at least ten times. The chain links TRBV29-1 to TRBJ1-1; the D gene is possibly TRBD1 (6 bases). Germline loops: CDR1 SQVTM, CDR2 ANQGSEA. Trimming took 4 bases from V and 6 from J, leaving 15 bases between them. The CDR3 contains 13 residues. The CDR3 reads CSVAGDPEPEAFF. The CDR3 DNA is TGCAGCGTTGCAGGGGACCCAGAGCCTGAAGCTTTCTTT.

This clonotype was detected many times. The chain recombines TRBV7-2 with TRBJ2-1, with 8 bases matching TRBD2. Trimming at V came to 5 bases and at J to 0 bases, leaving 6 bases not matched to a gene. The CDR3 contains 16 residues. The germline V gene has CDR1 SGHTA and CDR2 FQGNSA. Written as DNA, the CDR3 is TGTGCCAGCAGCGCCTATAGCGGGGTCTCCTACAATGAGCAGTTCTTC. It translates to CASSAYSGVSYNEQFF.

This clonotype was recorded many times. The chain has TRBV9 and TRBJ2-7; TRBD2 is a possible D gene (5 bases). CDR1 and CDR2 (germline): SGDLS, YYNGEE. V lost 4 bases, J lost 3 bases, and 17 bases lay in between. The CDR3 extends over 15 amino acids. The CDR3 DNA sequence: TGTGCCAGCAGCCCCGTCGGAGGATGGGGCTACGAGCAGTACTTC. Translation gives CASSPVGGWGYEQYF.

In this sample, this clonotype turned up many times. The chain combines TRBV4-3 with TRBJ2-6, with D perhaps matching TRBD1 (5 bases). From germline, CDR1 is LGHNA and CDR2 YSLEER. V was cut by 1 base and J by 0 bases, with 13 bases left in between. CDR3 size: 18 residues. CDR3: CASSQARQFSSGANVLTF. The CDR3 DNA reads as TGCGCCAGCAGCCAAGCACGACAGTTTAGCTCTGGGGCCAACGTCCTGACTTTC.

This clonotype was observed many times. The chain combines TRBV4-2 with TRBJ2-3; TRBD2 agrees at 14 bases. The J segment lost 0 bases and the V segment lost 4 bases, leaving 6 bases of the junction unmatched. This CDR3 region has 18 residues. CDR1 is LGHNA, CDR2 YNFKEQ, per germline. The CDR3 is CASSRTSGRFTSTDTQYF. The CDR3 nucleotides read TGTGCCAGCAGCCGGACTAGCGGGAGGTTTACTAGCACAGATACGCAGTATTTT.

The V call is TRBV6-5, the J call TRBJ2-1; possibly TRBD2 for D (6 bases). Germline lookup yields CDR1 MNHEY and CDR2 SVGAGI. This CDR3 contains 13 residues. V lost 5 bases, J lost 12 bases, and 17 bases lay in between. CDR3 sequence reads: CASSTGDPGRQFF. As DNA, the CDR3 is TGTGCCAGCAGTACCGGAGACCCCGGGAGGCAGTTCTTC.

This clonotype was seen a single time. This may come from a read error, since a much larger clone is one base off. The chain combines TRBV4-1 with TRBJ2-3; D is possibly TRBD2 (5 bases). The CDR3 covers 17 residues. With 0 bases removed from V and 6 bases from J, the gap between germline ends came to 19 bases. Looked up from germline, CDR1 is MGHRA and CDR2 is YSYEKL. In DNA form, the CDR3 reads TGCGCCAGCAGCCAAGACCCAGCGGAAATAGATATCGATACGCAGTATTTT. Its translation: CASSQDPAEIDIDTQYF.

Many counts were recorded for this clonotype. J is TRBJ1-2 and V is TRBV10-3; TRBD1 matches at 9 bases. Trimming at V came to 10 bases and at J to 4 bases, leaving 13 bases not matched to a gene. Germline V gives CDR1 ENHRY, CDR2 SYGVKD. This CDR3 is 15 amino acids long. The CDR3 bases are TGTGCCAGCACCTTAGGACAGGGGTTAACCTATGGCTACACCTTC. This codes for CASTLGQGLTYGYTF.

There are many counts of this clonotype. CDR3 protein: CSVVSPGVSYGYTF. The CDR3 coding sequence is TGCAGCGTTGTCTCCCCCGGGGTATCCTATGGCTACACCTTC. The rearrangement uses TRBV29-1 and TRBJ1-2; D not certain. CDR1 SQVTM and CDR2 ANQGSEA come from the germline V gene. V was trimmed by 4 bases and J by 4 bases, leaving 16 bases between them. The CDR3 loop spans 14 amino acids.

This clonotype was picked up many times. The chain carries TRBV24-1 and TRBJ2-2, with 7 bases matching TRBD2. The CDR3 length is 15 residues. V shed 6 bases and J 5 bases; nucleotides not matched to a gene: 8. CDR1 is KGHDR, CDR2 SFDVKD, per germline. The CDR3 spells CATSNGRIGTGELFF. Written as DNA, the CDR3 is TGTGCCACCAGTAACGGGAGGATAGGGACCGGGGAGCTGTTTTTT.